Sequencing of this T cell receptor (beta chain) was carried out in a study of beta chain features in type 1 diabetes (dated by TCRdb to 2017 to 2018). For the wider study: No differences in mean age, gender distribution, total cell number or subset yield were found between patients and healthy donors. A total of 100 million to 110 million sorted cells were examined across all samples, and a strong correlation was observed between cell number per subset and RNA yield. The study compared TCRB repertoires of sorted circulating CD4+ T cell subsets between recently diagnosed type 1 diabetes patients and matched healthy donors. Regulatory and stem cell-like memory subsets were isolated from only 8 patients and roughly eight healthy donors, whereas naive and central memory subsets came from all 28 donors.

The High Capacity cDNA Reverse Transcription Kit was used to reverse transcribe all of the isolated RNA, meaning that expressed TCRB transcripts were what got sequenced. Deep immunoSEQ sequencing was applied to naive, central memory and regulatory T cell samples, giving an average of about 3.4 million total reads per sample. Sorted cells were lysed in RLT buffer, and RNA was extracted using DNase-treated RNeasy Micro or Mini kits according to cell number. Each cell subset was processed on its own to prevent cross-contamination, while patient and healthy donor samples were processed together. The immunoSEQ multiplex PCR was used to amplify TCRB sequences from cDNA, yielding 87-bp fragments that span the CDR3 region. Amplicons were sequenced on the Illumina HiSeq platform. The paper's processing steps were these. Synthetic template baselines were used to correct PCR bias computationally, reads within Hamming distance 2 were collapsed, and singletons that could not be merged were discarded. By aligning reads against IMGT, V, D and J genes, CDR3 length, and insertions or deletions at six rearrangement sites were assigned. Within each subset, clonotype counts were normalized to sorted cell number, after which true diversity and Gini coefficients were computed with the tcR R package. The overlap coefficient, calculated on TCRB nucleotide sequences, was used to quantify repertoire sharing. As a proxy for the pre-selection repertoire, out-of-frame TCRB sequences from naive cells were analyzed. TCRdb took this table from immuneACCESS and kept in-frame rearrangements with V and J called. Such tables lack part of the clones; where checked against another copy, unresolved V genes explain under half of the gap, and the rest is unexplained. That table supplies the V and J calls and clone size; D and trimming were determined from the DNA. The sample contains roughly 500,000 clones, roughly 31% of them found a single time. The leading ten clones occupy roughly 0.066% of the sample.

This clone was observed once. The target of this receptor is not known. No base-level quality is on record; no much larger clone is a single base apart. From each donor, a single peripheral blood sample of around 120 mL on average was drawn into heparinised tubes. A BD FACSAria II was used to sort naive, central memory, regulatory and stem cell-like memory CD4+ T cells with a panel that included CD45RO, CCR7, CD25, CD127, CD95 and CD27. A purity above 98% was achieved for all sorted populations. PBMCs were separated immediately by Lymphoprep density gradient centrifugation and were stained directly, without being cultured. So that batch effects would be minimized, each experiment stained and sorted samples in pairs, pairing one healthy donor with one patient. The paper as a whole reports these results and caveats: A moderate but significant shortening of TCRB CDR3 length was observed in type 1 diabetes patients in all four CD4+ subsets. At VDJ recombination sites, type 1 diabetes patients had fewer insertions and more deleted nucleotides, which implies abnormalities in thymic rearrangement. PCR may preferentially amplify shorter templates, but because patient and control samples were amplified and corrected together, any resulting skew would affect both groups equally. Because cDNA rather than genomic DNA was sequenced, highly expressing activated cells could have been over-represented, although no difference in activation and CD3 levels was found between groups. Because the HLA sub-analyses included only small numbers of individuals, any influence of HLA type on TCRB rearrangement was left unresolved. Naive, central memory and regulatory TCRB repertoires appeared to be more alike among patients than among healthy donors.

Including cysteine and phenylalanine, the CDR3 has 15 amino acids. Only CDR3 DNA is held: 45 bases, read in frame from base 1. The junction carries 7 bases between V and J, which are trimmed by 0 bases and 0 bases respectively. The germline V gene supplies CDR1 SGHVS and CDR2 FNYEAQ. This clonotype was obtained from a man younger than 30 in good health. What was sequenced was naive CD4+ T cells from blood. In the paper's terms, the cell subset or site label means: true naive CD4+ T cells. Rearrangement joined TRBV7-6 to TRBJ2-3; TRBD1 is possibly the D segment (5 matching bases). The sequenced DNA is TGTGCCAGCAGCTTAGCAGGGGCCAGCACAGATACGCAGTATTTT. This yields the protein CASSLAGASTDTQYF.